The clone carrying this TCR beta chain was observed once. The antigen remains unidentified. When replicate PCRs were run on sorted subsets, they used about 220 ng DNA, 28,000 or so T cell genomes. Here immunoSEQ multiplex PCR was the method, and the copy in TCRdb shows in-frame clones only, minus some. Of roughly 1.5 million clones in the sample, 95% to 99% were seen once. The sample is drawn from a study of shared clonotypes between healthy human individuals. In the study overall: Two female and three male donors aged 18 to 49 were enrolled. Study results and caveats: Deeper or shallower sequencing was expected to change how clonotypes are shared among donors. Generation probabilities of non-shared clonotypes were lower (relative to those shared by all four donors).

V dropped 6 bases and J dropped 7 bases, with 15 bases sitting between them. The CDR3 has 14 amino acids. The germline CDR1 and CDR2 sequences are MDHEN and SYDVKM. The genes are TRBV28 and TRBJ2-2; D is unclear. This sequence originates from a man between 25 and 39 years old in good health. Sample: naive CD4+ T cells sorted from blood. The sample's subset: CD45RA+ positively selected. CDR3 region: CASRWSPANGELFF. CDR3 DNA sequence: TGTGCCAGCAGGTGGAGTCCCGCCAACGGGGAGCTGTTTTTT.